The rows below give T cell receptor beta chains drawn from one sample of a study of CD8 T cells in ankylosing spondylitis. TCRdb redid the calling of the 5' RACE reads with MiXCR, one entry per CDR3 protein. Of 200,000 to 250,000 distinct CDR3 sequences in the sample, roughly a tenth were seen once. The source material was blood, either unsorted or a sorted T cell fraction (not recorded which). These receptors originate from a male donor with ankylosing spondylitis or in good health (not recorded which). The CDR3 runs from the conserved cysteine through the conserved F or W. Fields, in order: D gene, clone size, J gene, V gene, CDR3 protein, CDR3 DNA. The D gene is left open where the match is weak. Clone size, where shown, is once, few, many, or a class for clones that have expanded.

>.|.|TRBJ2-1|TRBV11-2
CASSSGGYLYNEQFF
TGTGCCAGCAGCTCTGGGGGGTACCTATACAATGAGCAGTTCTTC
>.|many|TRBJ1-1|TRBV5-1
CASSLAREPNTEAFF
TGCGCCAGCAGCTTGGCGAGGGAGCCAAACACTGAAGCTTTCTTT
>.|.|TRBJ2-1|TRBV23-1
CASTDRNEQFF
TGCGCCAGCACCGACCGCAATGAGCAGTTCTTC
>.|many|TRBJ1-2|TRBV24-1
CATSGGDHYGYTF
TGTGCCACCAGTGGAGGTGATCACTATGGCTACACCTTC
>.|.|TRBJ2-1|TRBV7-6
CASSLEAGGPGSYNEQFF
TGTGCCAGCAGCTTAGAAGCCGGGGGGCCGGGTTCCTACAATGAGCAGTTCTTC
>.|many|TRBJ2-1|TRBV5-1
CASSRDQLAGWAGNEQFF
TGCGCCAGCAGCAGGGACCAATTGGCGGGTTGGGCGGGGAATGAGCAGTTCTTC
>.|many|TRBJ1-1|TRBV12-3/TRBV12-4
CASSPYETESGAFF
TGTGCCAGCAGTCCATATGAAACCGAGTCAGGAGCTTTCTTT
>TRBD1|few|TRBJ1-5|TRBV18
CASSQTGFNGNQPQHF
TGTGCCAGCTCACAGACAGGGTTCAATGGCAATCAGCCCCAGCATTTT
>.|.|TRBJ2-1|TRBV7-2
CASSLEGPNGKFF
TGTGCCAGCAGCTTAGAAGGGCCCAATGGGAAGTTCTTC
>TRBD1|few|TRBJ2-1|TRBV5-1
CASSADRASSYNEQFF
TGCGCCAGCAGCGCGGACAGGGCGAGCTCCTACAATGAGCAGTTCTTC
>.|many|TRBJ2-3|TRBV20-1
CSARVGSKADTQYF
TGCAGTGCTAGGGTAGGGTCGAAGGCAGATACGCAGTATTTT
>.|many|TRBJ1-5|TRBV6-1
CASSEALAQHF
TGTGCCAGCAGTGAAGCCTTGGCCCAGCATTTT
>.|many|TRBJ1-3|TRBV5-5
CASSSDWSSGNTIYF
TGTGCCAGCAGCTCCGACTGGAGCTCTGGAAACACCATATATTTT
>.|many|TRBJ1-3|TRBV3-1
CASSHLEGNTIYF
TGTGCCAGCAGCCACCTTGAGGGAAACACCATATATTTT
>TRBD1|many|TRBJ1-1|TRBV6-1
CACQQGMGTEAFF
TGTGCCTGTCAACAGGGGATGGGAACTGAAGCTTTCTTT
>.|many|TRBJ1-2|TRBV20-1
CSARGGPNYGYTF
TGCAGTGCTAGAGGGGGTCCTAACTATGGCTACACCTTC
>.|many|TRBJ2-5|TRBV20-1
CSASRLQETQYF
TGCAGTGCTAGCCGACTCCAAGAGACCCAGTACTTC
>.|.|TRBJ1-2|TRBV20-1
CSAREVVRLTPGYTF
TGCAGTGCTAGAGAGGTTGTCCGACTGACCCCCGGCTACACCTTC
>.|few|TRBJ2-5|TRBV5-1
CASSLEEGGETQYF
TGCGCCAGCAGCTTGGAAGAGGGGGGGGAGACCCAGTACTTC
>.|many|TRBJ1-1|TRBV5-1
CASSPTAGGDTEAFF
TGCGCCAGCAGCCCGACAGCTGGGGGGGACACTGAAGCTTTCTTT
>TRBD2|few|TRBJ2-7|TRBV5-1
CASSISGGAYEQYF
TGCGCCAGCAGCATTAGCGGGGGAGCCTACGAGCAGTACTTC
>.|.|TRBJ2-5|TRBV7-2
CASSLVIARPETQYF
TGTGCCAGCAGCTTAGTGATAGCGCGCCCAGAGACCCAGTACTTC
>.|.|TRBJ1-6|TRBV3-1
CASRRGEGNSPLHF
TGTGCCAGCCGTCGGGGAGAGGGAAATTCACCCCTCCACTTT
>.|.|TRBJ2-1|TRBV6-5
CASSYGGAHNEQFF
TGTGCCAGCAGTTACGGGGGGGCCCACAATGAGCAGTTCTTC
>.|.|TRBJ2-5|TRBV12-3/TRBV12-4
CAISPRETQYF
TGTGCCATCAGTCCACGGGAGACCCAGTACTTC
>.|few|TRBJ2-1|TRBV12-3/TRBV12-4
CASSLTRTASWGEQFF
TGTGCCAGCAGTCTAACTCGGACAGCCTCATGGGGAGAGCAGTTCTTC
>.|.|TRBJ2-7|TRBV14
CASSQVQGRPYEQYF
TGTGCCAGCAGCCAAGTTCAGGGCCGGCCCTACGAGCAGTACTTC
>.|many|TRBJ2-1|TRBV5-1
CASSRDQNEQFF
TGCGCCAGCAGCCGGGACCAAAATGAGCAGTTCTTC
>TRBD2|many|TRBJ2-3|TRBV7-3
CASSLAGGSGTDTQYF
TGTGCCAGCAGCTTAGCGGGGGGGTCGGGCACAGATACGCAGTATTTT
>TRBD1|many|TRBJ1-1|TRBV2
CASSAPGQMNTEAFF
TGTGCCAGCAGTGCCCCGGGACAGATGAACACTGAAGCTTTCTTT
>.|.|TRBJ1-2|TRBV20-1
CSAPRGGNYGYTF
TGCAGTGCTCCACGAGGGGGAAACTATGGCTACACCTTC
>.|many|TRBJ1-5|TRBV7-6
CASSATTGRNQPQHF
TGTGCCAGCAGCGCCACGACAGGCCGCAATCAGCCCCAGCATTTT
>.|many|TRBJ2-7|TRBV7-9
CASSFRTPGGYEQYF
TGTGCCAGCAGCTTCCGTACGCCAGGGGGGTACGAGCAGTACTTC
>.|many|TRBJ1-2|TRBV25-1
CASSEFRAAGYTF
TGTGCCAGCAGTGAATTTCGCGCGGCGGGCTACACCTTC
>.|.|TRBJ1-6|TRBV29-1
CSVAAGDGSSPLHF
TGCAGCGTTGCGGCAGGGGACGGGAGTTCACCCCTCCACTTT
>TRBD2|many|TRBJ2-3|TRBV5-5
CASSSRLADSTDTQYF
TGTGCCAGCAGCTCTAGACTAGCAGACAGCACAGATACGCAGTATTTT
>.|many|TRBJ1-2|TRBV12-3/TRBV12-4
CASSLSLQGGGYGYTF
TGTGCCAGCAGCCTCTCCCTACAGGGAGGTGGGTATGGCTACACCTTC
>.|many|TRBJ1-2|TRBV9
CASSAGHYNYGYTF
TGTGCCAGCAGCGCCGGCCACTATAACTATGGCTACACCTTC
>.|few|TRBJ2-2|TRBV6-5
CATYYTGELFF
TGTGCCACCTATTACACCGGGGAGCTGTTTTTT
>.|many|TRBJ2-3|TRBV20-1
CSARDSGLGTDTQYF
TGCAGTGCTAGAGACTCCGGGCTCGGCACAGATACGCAGTATTTT
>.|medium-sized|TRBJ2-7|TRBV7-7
CASSLVLGYEQYF
TGTGCTAGCAGCTTAGTCCTTGGGTACGAGCAGTACTTC
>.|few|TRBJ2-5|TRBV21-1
CASSKVQREDAFEETQYF
TGTGCCAGCAGCAAAGTACAGAGGGAGGACGCCTTCGAGGAGACCCAGTACTTC
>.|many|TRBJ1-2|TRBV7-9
CASSLTAGNYGYTF
TGTGCCAGCAGCTTAACAGCAGGGAACTATGGCTACACCTTC
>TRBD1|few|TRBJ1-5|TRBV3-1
CASSQGRQGPRAQHF
TGTGCCAGCAGCCAAGGACGACAGGGGCCTAGGGCCCAGCATTTT
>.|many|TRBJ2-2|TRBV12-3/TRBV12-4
CASSPRSVRGSGELFF
TGTGCCAGCAGCCCGCGGTCTGTGAGGGGGTCCGGGGAGCTGTTTTTT